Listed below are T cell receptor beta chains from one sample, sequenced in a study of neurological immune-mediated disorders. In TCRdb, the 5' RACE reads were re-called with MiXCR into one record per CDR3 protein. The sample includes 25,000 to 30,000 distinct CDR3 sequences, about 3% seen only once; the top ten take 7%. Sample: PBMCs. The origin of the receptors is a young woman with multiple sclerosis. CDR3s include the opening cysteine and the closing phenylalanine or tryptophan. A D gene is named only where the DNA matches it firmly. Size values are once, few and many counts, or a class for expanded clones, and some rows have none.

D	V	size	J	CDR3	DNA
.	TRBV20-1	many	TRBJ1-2	CSAREGRDIYGYTF	TGCAGTGCTAGAGAGGGCAGGGATATCTATGGCTACACCTTC
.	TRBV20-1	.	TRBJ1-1	CSAQDSRNGGWGDTEAFF	TGCAGTGCCCAAGACTCTAGGAACGGAGGTTGGGGCGACACTGAAGCTTTCTTT
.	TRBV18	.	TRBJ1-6	CASSPLSPPGRINSPLNF	TGTGCCAGCTCACCGCTTAGTCCTCCGGGACGGATTAATTCACCCCTCAACTTT
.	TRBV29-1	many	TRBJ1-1	CSVGEGDTEAFF	TGCAGCGTTGGGGAAGGGGACACTGAAGCTTTCTTT
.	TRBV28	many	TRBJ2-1	CASSSPLGGTYNEQFF	TGTGCCAGCAGTTCCCCCCTAGGCGGGACCTACAATGAGCAGTTCTTC
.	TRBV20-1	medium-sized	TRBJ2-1	CSVWEHEQFF	TGCAGCGTTTGGGAGCATGAGCAGTTCTTC
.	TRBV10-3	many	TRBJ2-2	CAIRSHAGANTGELFF	TGTGCCATCAGATCCCATGCTGGCGCGAACACCGGGGAGCTGTTTTTT
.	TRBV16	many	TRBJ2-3	CASSPQGAGTDTQYF	TGTGCCAGCAGCCCACAGGGAGCCGGCACAGATACGCAGTATTTT
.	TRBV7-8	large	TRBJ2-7	CASSLYYEQYF	TGTGCCAGCAGCTTATATTACGAGCAGTACTTC
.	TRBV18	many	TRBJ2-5	CASSPDRQSPPGETQYF	TGTGCCAGCTCGCCCGATCGACAGTCCCCGCCTGGGGAGACCCAGTACTTC
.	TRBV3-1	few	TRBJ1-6	CASSQYRNSPLHF	TGTGCCAGCAGCCAGTACAGGAATTCACCCCTCCACTTT
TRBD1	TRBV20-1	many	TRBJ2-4	CSARRTGLAKNIQYF	TGCAGTGCTAGGCGGACAGGGCTAGCCAAAAACATTCAGTACTTC
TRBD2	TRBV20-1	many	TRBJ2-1	CSAREETSRFDF	TGCAGTGCTAGAGAGGAGACTAGCAGATTCGACTTC
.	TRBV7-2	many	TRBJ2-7	CASSLGMGEYEQYF	TGTGCCAGCAGCTTAGGGATGGGGGAGTACGAGCAGTACTTC
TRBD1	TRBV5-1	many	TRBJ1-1	CASSLGTGREAFF	TGCGCCAGCAGCTTAGGGACAGGGAGGGAAGCTTTCTTT
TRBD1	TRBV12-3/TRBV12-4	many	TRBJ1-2	CASSPTGTGMDGYTF	TGTGCCAGCAGTCCAACCGGGACAGGGATGGATGGCTACACCTTC
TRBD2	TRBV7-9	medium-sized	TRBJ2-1	CASSSLLAGVVNEQFF	TGTGCCAGCAGCTCACTTCTAGCGGGAGTAGTGAATGAGCAGTTCTTC
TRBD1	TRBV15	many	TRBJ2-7	CATSRAGGPYEQYF	TGTGCCACCAGCAGGGCAGGGGGTCCCTACGAGCAGTACTTC
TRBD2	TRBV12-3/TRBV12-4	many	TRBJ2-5	CASVPGREETQYF	TGTGCCAGCGTGCCAGGGAGGGAAGAGACCCAGTACTTC
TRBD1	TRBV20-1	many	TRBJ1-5	CSARASGRGNQPQHF	TGCAGTGCTAGAGCCTCGGGCAGGGGGAATCAGCCCCAGCATTTT
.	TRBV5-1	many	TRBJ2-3	CASSLAAGTDTQYF	TGCGCCAGCAGCTTGGCAGCAGGGACAGATACGCAGTATTTT
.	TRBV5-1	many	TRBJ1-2	CASSFQKGPTPYGYTF	TGCGCCAGCAGCTTTCAAAAGGGGCCCACCCCCTATGGCTACACCTTC
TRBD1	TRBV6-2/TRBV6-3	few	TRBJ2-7	CASSFPRTGGEEQYF	TGTGCCAGCAGTTTCCCCCGGACAGGGGGAGAAGAGCAGTACTTC
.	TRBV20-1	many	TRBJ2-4	CSAKTDLGPWGLRNIQYF	TGCAGTGCCAAGACGGACTTGGGGCCCTGGGGTCTTAGAAACATTCAGTACTTC
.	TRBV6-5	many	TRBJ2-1	CASSPVGIAYNEQFF	TGTGCCAGCAGTCCAGTGGGGATAGCTTACAATGAGCAGTTCTTC
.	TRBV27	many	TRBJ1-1	CASSLGQNTEAFF	TGTGCCAGCAGTTTGGGACAGAACACTGAAGCTTTCTTT
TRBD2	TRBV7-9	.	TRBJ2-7	CASSLKDSGSYEQYF	TGTGCCAGCAGCCTAAAAGATAGCGGGAGCTACGAGCAGTACTTC
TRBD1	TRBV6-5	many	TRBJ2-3	CASSLWTGGTDTQYF	TGTGCCAGCAGTCTTTGGACAGGGGGCACAGATACGCAGTATTTT
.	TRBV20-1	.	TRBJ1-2	CSAPPTARGPRRDNYGYTF	TGCAGTGCGCCACCGACAGCACGGGGACCTCGGCGGGACAACTATGGCTACACCTTC
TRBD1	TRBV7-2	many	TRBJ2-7	CASSHRDRGYYEQYF	TGTGCCAGCAGCCACCGGGACAGGGGTTATTACGAGCAGTACTTC
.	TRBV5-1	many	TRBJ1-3	CASSLVAGTGNTIYF	TGCGCCAGCAGCTTGGTGGCAGGGACTGGAAACACCATATATTTT
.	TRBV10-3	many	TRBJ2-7	CAIKDPRTYEQYF	TGTGCCATCAAGGACCCTCGGACCTACGAGCAGTACTTC
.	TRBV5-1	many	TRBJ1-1	CASSQELNTEAFF	TGCGCCAGCAGTCAGGAACTGAACACTGAAGCTTTCTTT
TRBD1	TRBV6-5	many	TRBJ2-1	CASSRTGTGGNEQFF	TGTGCCAGCAGTCGAACCGGGACAGGGGGCAATGAGCAGTTCTTC
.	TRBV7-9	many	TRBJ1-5	CASSLGNQPQHF	TGTGCCAGCAGCTTGGGGAATCAGCCCCAGCATTTT
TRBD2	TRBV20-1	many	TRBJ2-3	CSARLAGGPLNF	TGCAGTGCCAGACTAGCGGGAGGGCCACTTAATTTT
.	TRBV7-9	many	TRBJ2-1	CASSLTGQPNDEQFF	TGTGCCAGCAGCCTCACCGGACAGCCCAACGATGAGCAGTTCTTC
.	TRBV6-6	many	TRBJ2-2	CASSYLGREGSGELFF	TGTGCCAGCAGTTACTTAGGCAGGGAAGGTTCCGGGGAGCTGTTTTTT
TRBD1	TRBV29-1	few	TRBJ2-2	CSVRWGQENTGELFF	TGCAGCGTCAGGTGGGGACAGGAGAACACCGGGGAGCTGTTTTTT
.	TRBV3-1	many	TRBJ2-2	CASSQVTRELFF	TGTGCCAGCAGCCAAGTTACCCGGGAGCTGTTTTTT
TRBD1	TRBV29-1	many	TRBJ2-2	CSALPGQGNTGELFF	TGCAGCGCCCTACCGGGACAGGGGAACACCGGGGAGCTGTTTTTT
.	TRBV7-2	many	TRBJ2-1	CATAPASENNEQFF	TGTGCCACCGCCCCGGCTAGCGAGAACAATGAGCAGTTCTTC
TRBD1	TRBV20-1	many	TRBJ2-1	CSARSGGHNNEQFF	TGCAGTGCTAGGTCAGGGGGCCATAACAATGAGCAGTTCTTC
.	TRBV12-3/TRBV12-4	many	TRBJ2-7	CASSLSAPGTPFYYEQYF	TGTGCCAGCAGTTTAAGCGCGCCCGGGACTCCCTTCTACTACGAGCAGTACTTC
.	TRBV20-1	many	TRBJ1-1	CSGNRNTEAFF	TGCAGTGGTAACAGGAACACTGAAGCTTTCTTT
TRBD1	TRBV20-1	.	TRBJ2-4	CSARRTGIAKKIQYF	TGCAGTGCTAGGCGGACAGGGATAGCCAAAAAAATTCAGTACTTC
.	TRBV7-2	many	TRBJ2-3	CASSLGGSLSTDTQYF	TGTGCCAGCAGCTTAGGGGGCAGCCTAAGCACAGATACGCAGTATTTT
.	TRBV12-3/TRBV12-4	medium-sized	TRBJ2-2	CASSPGALRGGELFF	TGTGCCAGCAGTCCAGGGGCCCTCCGTGGCGGGGAGCTGTTTTTT
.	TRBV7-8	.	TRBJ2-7	CANSLALSGYEQYF	TGTGCCAACAGCTTAGCGTTAAGCGGTTACGAGCAGTACTTC
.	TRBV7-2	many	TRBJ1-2	CASSSVDSPYGYTF	TGTGCCAGCAGCTCCGTCGACAGTCCCTATGGCTACACCTTC
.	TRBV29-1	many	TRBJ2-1	CSVRGGSTYNEQFF	TGCAGCGTCAGAGGCGGGTCTACCTACAATGAGCAGTTCTTC
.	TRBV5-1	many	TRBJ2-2	CASSFYPGHRAGELFF	TGCGCCAGCAGCTTTTACCCAGGCCATCGGGCCGGGGAGCTGTTTTTT
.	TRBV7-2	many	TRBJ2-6	CASSLALSGANVLTF	TGTGCCAGCAGCTTAGCACTCTCTGGGGCCAACGTCCTGACTTTC